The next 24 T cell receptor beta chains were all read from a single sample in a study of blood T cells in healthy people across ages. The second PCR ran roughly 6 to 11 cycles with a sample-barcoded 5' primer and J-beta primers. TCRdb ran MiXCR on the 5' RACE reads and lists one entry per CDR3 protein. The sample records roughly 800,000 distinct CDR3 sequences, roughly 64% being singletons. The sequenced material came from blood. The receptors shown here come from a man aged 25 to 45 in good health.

CDR3 amino acids: CASSPQREGYEQYF. The CDR3, as DNA: TGTGCCAGCTCACCCCAGCGGGAGGGATACGAGCAGTACTTC. The chain couples TRBV18 to TRBJ2-5, with 10 nucleotides matching TRBD2. Judging by the DNA end, TRBJ2-7 fits better; the J call may be wrong. The CDR3 sequence is 14 residues long. CDR1 is KGHSH and CDR2 is LQKENI in the germline V gene.

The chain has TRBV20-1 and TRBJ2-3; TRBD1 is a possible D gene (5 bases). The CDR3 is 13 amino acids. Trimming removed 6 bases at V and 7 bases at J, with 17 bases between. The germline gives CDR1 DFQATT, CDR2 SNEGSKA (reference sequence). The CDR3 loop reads CSANLKGWYTQYF. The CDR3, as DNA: TGCAGTGCCAATTTAAAGGGGTGGTATACGCAGTATTTT.

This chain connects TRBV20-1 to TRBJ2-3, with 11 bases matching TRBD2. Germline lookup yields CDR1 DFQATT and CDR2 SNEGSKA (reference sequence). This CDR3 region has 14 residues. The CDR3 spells CSAPGLAVTDTQYF. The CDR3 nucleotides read TGCAGCGCTCCGGGACTAGCGGTAACAGATACGCAGTATTTT.

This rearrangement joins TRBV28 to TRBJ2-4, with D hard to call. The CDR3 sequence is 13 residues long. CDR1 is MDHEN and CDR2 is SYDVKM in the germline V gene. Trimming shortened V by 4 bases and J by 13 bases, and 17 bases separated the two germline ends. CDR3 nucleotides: TGTGCCAGCAGTTATCGCGGAACGGACGGGCAGTACTTC. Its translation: CASSYRGTDGQYF.

This CDR3 is CSVLTRERSYEQYF. The CDR3, as DNA: TGCAGTGTCTTAACCAGGGAAAGATCCTACGAGCAGTACTTC. The chain has TRBV20-1 and TRBJ2-7, with a tentative D call TRBD1 (5 bases). Between the trimmed V and J ends, which lost 7 bases and 1 base, there was a span of 17 bases. Germline V gene lookup returns CDR1 DFQATT and CDR2 SNEGSKA (reference sequence). The CDR3 contains 14 residues.

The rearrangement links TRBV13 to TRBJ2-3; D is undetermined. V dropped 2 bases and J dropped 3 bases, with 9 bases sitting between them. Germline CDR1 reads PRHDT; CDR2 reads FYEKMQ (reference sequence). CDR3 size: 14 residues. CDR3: CASSLFSLTDTQYF. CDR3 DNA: TGTGCCAGCAGCTTATTCTCCCTAACAGATACGCAGTATTTT.

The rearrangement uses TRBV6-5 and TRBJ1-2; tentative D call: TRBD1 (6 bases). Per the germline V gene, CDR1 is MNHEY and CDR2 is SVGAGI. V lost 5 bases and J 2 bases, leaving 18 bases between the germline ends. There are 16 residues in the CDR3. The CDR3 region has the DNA TGTGCCAGCAGTCCTCCGCCGGGACACGCGAACTATGGCTACACCTTC. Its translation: CASSPPPGHANYGYTF.

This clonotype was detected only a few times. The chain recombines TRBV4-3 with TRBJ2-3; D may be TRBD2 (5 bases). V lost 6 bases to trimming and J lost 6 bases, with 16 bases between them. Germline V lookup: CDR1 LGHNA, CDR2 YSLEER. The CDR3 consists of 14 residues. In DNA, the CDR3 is TGCGCCAGCAGTCTGAGCGGTCGGCTGGATACGCAGTATTTT. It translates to CASSLSGRLDTQYF.

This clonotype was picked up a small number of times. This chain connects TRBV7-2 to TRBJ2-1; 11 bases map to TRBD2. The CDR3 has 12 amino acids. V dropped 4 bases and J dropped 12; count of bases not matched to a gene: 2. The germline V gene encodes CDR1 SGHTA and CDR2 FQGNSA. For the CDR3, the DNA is TGTGCCAGCAGCTCGCTAGCGGGGGGGCAGTTCTTC. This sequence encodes CASSSLAGGQFF.

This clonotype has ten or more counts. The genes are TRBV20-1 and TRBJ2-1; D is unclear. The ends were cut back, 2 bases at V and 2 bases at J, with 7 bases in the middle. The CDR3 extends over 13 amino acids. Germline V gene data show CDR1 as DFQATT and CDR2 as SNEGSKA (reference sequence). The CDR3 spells CSARPIPYNEQFF. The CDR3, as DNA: TGCAGTGCTAGACCCATACCCTACAATGAGCAGTTCTTC.

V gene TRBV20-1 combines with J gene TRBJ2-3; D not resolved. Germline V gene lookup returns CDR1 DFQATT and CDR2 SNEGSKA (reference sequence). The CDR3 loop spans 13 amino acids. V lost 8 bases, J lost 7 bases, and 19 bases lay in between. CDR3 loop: CSSAPEGLNTQYF. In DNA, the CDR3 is TGCAGTTCGGCCCCAGAAGGTCTGAATACGCAGTATTTT.

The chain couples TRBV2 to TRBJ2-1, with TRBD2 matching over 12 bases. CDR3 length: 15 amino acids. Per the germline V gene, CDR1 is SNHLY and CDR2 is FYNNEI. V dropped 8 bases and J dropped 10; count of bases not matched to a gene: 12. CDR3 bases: TGTGCCAGCTCCGCTGATGGACTAGCGGGGAGGGAGCAGTTCTTC. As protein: CASSADGLAGREQFF.

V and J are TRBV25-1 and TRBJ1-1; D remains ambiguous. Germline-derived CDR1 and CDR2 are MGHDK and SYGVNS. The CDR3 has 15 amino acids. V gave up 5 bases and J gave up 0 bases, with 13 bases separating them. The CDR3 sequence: CASSRAGYLNTEAFF. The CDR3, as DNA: TGTGCCAGCAGTAGGGCCGGCTATTTGAACACTGAAGCTTTCTTT.

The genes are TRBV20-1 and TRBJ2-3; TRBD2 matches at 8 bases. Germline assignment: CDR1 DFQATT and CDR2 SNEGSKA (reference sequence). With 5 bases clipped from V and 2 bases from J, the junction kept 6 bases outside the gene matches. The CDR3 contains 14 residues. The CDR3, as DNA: TGCAGTGCTCCTCTTAGCGGGACCACAGATACGCAGTATTTT. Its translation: CSAPLSGTTDTQYF.

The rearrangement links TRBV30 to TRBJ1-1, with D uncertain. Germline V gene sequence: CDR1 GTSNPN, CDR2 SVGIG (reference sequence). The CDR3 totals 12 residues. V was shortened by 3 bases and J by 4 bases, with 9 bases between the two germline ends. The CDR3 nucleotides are TGTGCCTGGAGCCGGGTTGGCACTGAAGCTTTCTTT. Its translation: CAWSRVGTEAFF.

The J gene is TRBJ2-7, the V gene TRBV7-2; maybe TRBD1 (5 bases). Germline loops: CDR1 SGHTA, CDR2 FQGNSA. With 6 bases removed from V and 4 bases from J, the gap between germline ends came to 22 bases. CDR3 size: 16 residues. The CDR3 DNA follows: TGTGCCAGCAGTTTTACCACAGGTCGAACCCCGTACGAGCAGTACTTC. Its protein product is CASSFTTGRTPYEQYF.

The CDR3 region is CSVVGHEQFF. CDR3 sequence (DNA): TGCAGCGTTGTCGGACATGAGCAGTTCTTC. The gene calls are TRBV29-1 and TRBJ2-1; D is unclear. The CDR3 is made up of 10 amino acids. Germline-derived CDR1 and CDR2 are SQVTM and ANQGSEA. V was shortened by 4 bases and J by 8 bases, with 6 bases between the two germline ends.

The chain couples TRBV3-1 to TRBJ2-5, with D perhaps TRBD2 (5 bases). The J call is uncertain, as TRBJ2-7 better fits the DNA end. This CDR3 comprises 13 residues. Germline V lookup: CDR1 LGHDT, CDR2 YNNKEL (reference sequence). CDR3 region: CASTGETSGEQYF. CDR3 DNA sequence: TGTGCCAGCACAGGAGAAACGAGCGGCGAGCAGTACTTC.

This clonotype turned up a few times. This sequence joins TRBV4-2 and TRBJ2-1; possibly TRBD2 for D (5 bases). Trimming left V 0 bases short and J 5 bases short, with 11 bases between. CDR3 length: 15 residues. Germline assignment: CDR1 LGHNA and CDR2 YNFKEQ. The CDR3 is CASSQEGSSDNEQFF. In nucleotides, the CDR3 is TGTGCCAGCAGCCAAGAAGGGAGTTCGGACAATGAGCAGTTCTTC.

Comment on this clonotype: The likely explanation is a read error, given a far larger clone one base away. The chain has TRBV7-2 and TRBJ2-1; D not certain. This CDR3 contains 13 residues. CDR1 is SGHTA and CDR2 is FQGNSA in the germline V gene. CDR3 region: CASSLSSYKEQFF. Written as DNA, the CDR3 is TGTGCCAGCAGCTTAAGCTCCTACAAGGAGCAGTTCTTC.

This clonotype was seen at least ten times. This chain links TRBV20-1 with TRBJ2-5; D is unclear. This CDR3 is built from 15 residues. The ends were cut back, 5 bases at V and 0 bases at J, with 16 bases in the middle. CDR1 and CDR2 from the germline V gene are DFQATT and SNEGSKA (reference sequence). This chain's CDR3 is CSAASPSAYQETQYF. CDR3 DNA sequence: TGCAGTGCTGCCTCCCCTTCGGCCTACCAAGAGACCCAGTACTTC.

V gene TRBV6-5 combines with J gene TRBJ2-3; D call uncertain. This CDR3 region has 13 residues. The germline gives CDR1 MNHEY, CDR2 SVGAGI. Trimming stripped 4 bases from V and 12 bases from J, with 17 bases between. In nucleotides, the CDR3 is TGTGCCAGCAGTTTAAGCGTTACCACTCCACAGTATTTT. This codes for CASSLSVTTPQYF.

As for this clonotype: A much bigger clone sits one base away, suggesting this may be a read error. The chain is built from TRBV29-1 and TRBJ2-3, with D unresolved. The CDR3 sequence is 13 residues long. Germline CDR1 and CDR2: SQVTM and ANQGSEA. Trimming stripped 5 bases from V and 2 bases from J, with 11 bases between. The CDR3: CSVMGGLTDTQYF. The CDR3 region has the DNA TGCAGCGTTATGGGCGGTCTCACAGATACGCAGTATTTT.

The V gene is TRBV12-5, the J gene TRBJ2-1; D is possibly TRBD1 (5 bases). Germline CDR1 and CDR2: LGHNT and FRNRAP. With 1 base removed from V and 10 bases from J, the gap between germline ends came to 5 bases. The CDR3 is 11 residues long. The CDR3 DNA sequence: TGTGCTAGTGGTTTGGGGACAGAGCAGTTCTTC. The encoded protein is CASGLGTEQFF.